A selection of T cell receptor beta chains follows, all from one sample in a study of Graves' ophthalmopathy and Graves' hyperthyroidism. One entry per CDR3 protein, called by TCRdb with MiXCR from the multiplex PCR reads. The sample includes hundreds of thousands of distinct CDR3 sequences, roughly 21% of them seen just once. What was sequenced was peripheral blood. All receptors derive from a woman between 18 and 29 years old with stable Graves' hyperthyroidism. The CDR3 runs from the conserved cysteine through the conserved F or W. D genes are given only for firm matches. Clone sizes are given selectively: once, few, many, or a class where the clone is expanded.

j_call cdr3_length clone_size v_call d_call cdr3_aa cdr3_nt
TRBJ1-2 16 few TRBV5-5 TRBD1 CASSLKTGFSDYGYTF TGTGCCAGCAGCCTTAAGACAGGGTTCAGCGACTATGGCTACACCTTC
TRBJ2-5 13 few TRBV25-1 NA CASSELQRETQYF TGTGCCAGCAGTGAATTGCAGCGGGAGACCCAGTACTTC
TRBJ2-7 15 many TRBV11-2 NA CASSFIVGRAGEQYF TGTGCCAGCAGCTTCATCGTTGGGCGGGCGGGGGAGCAGTACTTC
TRBJ1-2 12 NA TRBV7-8 NA CASSPQPYGYTF TGTGCCAGCAGCCCCCAACCCTATGGCTACACCTTC
TRBJ2-7 14 many TRBV6-5 NA CASSLDGLSYEQYF TGTGCCAGCAGCTTAGACGGACTCTCCTACGAGCAGTACTTC
TRBJ1-1 13 many TRBV27 NA CASSQTLNTEAFF TGTGCCAGCAGTCAAACACTGAACACTGAAGCTTTCTTT
TRBJ2-7 13 many TRBV14 NA CASSQAGPYEQYF TGTGCCAGCAGCCAGGCGGGGCCCTACGAGCAGTACTTC
TRBJ1-1 15 many TRBV5-1 TRBD1 CASSLGGQEGSEAFF TGCGCCAGCAGCTTGGGTGGACAGGAAGGGTCTGAAGCTTTCTTT
TRBJ1-6 15 many TRBV6-1 NA CASSESDRNNSPLHF TGTGCCAGCAGTGAGTCTGACAGGAATAATTCACCCCTCCACTTT
TRBJ2-5 16 NA TRBV19 TRBD2 CASSIYSPGLAETQYF TGTGCCAGTAGTATCTATTCCCCGGGACTAGCAGAGACCCAGTACTTC